This T cell receptor beta chain was sequenced in a study of blood T cell repertoires in COVID-19. Study at large: Sites across the United States, Italy and Spain contributed samples from acute and convalescent COVID-19. Sources were T cells, B-cell-depleted T cells, or PBMCs; the material itself was cDNA or gDNA.

Methods used by the authors: Counts of nucleated cells, estimated from reference gene primer amplification, were obtained. TCRdb keeps only in-frame clones here, not all; method: immunoSEQ multiplex PCR. That table is the source of V, J and clone size, and D and trimming were worked out from the DNA. The sample holds hundreds of thousands of clones, roughly 89% seen once. The CDR3 is 15 residues long. From germline, CDR1 is DFQATT and CDR2 SNEGSKA (reference sequence). V was clipped by 3 bases and J by 2 bases, with 15 bases between them. The V call is TRBV20-1, the J call TRBJ2-3; tentatively, D is TRBD2 (6 bases). The sequencing input was peripheral blood. This clonotype originated in a woman younger than 35 who had recovered from COVID-19. CDR3 loop: CSASQASVFTDTQYF. For the CDR3, the DNA is TGCAGTGCTAGTCAGGCTAGCGTGTTCACAGATACGCAGTATTTT.